Listed below are T cell receptor beta chains from one sample, sequenced in a study of T and B cells in COVID-19 patients. TCRdb re-called the multiplex PCR reads with MiXCR, one entry per CDR3 protein. The repertoire holds 20,000 to 30,000 distinct CDR3 sequences, with approximately 30% as singletons. Sequenced: blood. These receptor sequences come from a human donor who had recovered from COVID-19. Each CDR3 is given with its conserved first and last residue. A D gene is named only where the DNA matches it firmly. Clone size, where shown, is once, few, many, or a class for clones that have expanded.

j_gene	d_gene	v_gene	abundance	len	CDR3aa	CDR3nt
TRBJ2-7	-	TRBV14	few	14	CASSLSGNRYEQYF	TGTGCCAGCAGCCTATCCGGGAACCGGTACGAGCAGTACTTC
TRBJ1-2	-	TRBV19	-	13	CASSGGRFYGYTF	TGTGCCAGTAGTGGAGGCAGATTTTATGGCTACACCTTC
TRBJ2-3	-	TRBV19	once	15	CASSLVEGGTDTQYF	TGTGCCAGTAGTTTGGTAGAGGGGGGCACAGATACGCAGTATTTT
TRBJ1-5	-	TRBV7-2	few	15	CASSSQRGGNQPQHF	TGTGCCAGCAGTTCACAGAGGGGTGGCAATCAGCCCCAGCATTTT
TRBJ2-3	TRBD2	TRBV27	-	18	CASSLIAGGSTSTDTQYF	TGTGCCAGCAGTTTAATTGCGGGGGGCTCAACTAGCACAGATACGCAGTATTTT
TRBJ2-3	-	TRBV11-2	-	16	CASSLAGLRNTDTQYF	TGTGCCAGCAGCTTAGCCGGACTCCGGAACACAGATACGCAGTATTTT
TRBJ2-6	-	TRBV21-1	-	11	CASTGANVLTF	TGTGCCAGCACCGGGGCCAACGTCCTGACTTTC
TRBJ2-3	-	TRBV5-1	few	15	CASSYADGGTDTQYF	TGCGCCAGCAGCTACGCCGACGGGGGTACAGATACGCAGTATTTT
TRBJ1-2	-	TRBV6-5	few	14	CASSYMGFGYGYTF	TGTGCCAGCAGTTACATGGGGTTCGGCTATGGCTACACCTTC
TRBJ1-4	-	TRBV20-1	once	13	CSAARWPGEKLFF	TGCAGTGCCGCCAGGTGGCCCGGTGAAAAACTGTTTTTT
TRBJ1-1	-	TRBV29-1	medium-sized	13	CSVEKRLNTEAFF	TGCAGCGTTGAGAAGAGGTTGAACACTGAAGCTTTCTTT
TRBJ2-2	TRBD2	TRBV11-2	-	19	CASRSLAGDPKPNTGELFF	TGTGCCAGCAGGTCACTAGCGGGGGACCCGAAACCGAACACCGGGGAGCTGTTTTTT
TRBJ2-2	-	TRBV20-1	-	12	CSARLYTGELFF	TGCAGTGCCCGACTTTACACCGGGGAGCTGTTTTTT
TRBJ2-3	-	TRBV19	medium-sized	13	CASSNRATDTQYF	TGTGCCAGTAGTAACCGAGCAACAGATACGCAGTATTTT
TRBJ1-6	TRBD1	TRBV30	-	13	CAWAQGSNSPLHF	TGTGCCTGGGCACAGGGGTCTAATTCACCCCTCCACTTT
TRBJ2-7	-	TRBV27	-	15	CASSLRGGRTYEQYF	TGTGCCAGCAGTTTACGAGGGGGTAGAACCTACGAGCAGTACTTC
TRBJ2-3	-	TRBV20-1	-	15	CSARPRGHPPDTQYF	TGCAGTGCTAGACCTCGGGGACACCCCCCAGATACGCAGTATTTT
TRBJ2-1	-	TRBV20-1	-	14	CSANLGSVVYEQFF	TGCAGTGCAAATCTAGGGTCGGTGGTGTATGAGCAGTTCTTC
TRBJ2-1	-	TRBV24-1	-	12	CATLASNNEQFF	TGTGCCACCCTCGCATCGAACAATGAGCAGTTCTTC
TRBJ1-4	-	TRBV18	-	15	CASSAYEGSNEKLFF	TGTGCCAGCTCAGCCTACGAGGGGTCGAATGAAAAACTGTTTTTT
TRBJ2-7	TRBD2	TRBV12-3/TRBV12-4	few	23	CASSLRLRDFIAGGQRDAYEQYF	TGTGCCAGCAGTTTACGACTCAGGGACTTTATAGCGGGAGGCCAACGGGACGCTTACGAGCAGTACTTC
TRBJ2-3	-	TRBV6-2/TRBV6-3	-	15	CASSNPGPGTDTQYF	TGTGCCAGCAGTAATCCCGGGCCTGGCACAGATACGCAGTATTTT
TRBJ2-7	TRBD1	TRBV7-2	few	15	CASSFGTGGYYEQYF	TGTGCCAGCAGCTTTGGGACAGGGGGCTACTACGAGCAGTACTTC
TRBJ1-5	-	TRBV7-2	few	15	CASSLKGGDNQPQHF	TGTGCCAGCAGCTTGAAGGGGGGGGACAATCAGCCCCAGCATTTT
TRBJ1-2	-	TRBV14	few	13	CASSLGQQYGYTF	TGTGCCAGCAGCCTAGGACAGCAATATGGCTACACCTTC
TRBJ2-5	TRBD1	TRBV6-2/TRBV6-3	-	20	CASSYSTRISDRAYQETQYF	TGTGCCAGCAGTTACTCGACCAGGATTTCCGACAGGGCGTACCAAGAGACCCAGTACTTC
TRBJ2-2	TRBD1	TRBV7-6	-	15	CASSYVGGSHRELFF	TGTGCCAGCAGCTACGTAGGGGGCTCCCATAGGGAGCTGTTTTTT
TRBJ1-1	-	TRBV12-3/TRBV12-4	few	12	CASSYESGEAFF	TGTGCCAGCAGCTACGAGTCGGGGGAGGCTTTCTTT
TRBJ2-3	-	TRBV6-2/TRBV6-3	medium-sized	14	CASTKGTAQDTQYF	TGTGCCAGCACCAAGGGGACCGCCCAAGATACGCAGTATTTT
TRBJ2-3	TRBD2	TRBV20-1	-	13	CSERGLPTDTQYF	TGCAGTGAGCGGGGGTTACCCACAGATACGCAGTATTTT
TRBJ2-3	TRBD2	TRBV7-2	-	16	CASSLVASGGADTQYF	TGTGCCAGCAGCTTAGTAGCCAGCGGGGGGGCAGATACGCAGTATTTT
TRBJ2-3	TRBD1	TRBV11-2	few	17	CASSPYPTGAGTDTQYF	TGTGCCAGCAGCCCCTACCCCACAGGGGCAGGAACAGATACGCAGTATTTT
TRBJ1-2	-	TRBV5-4	-	15	CASSFTGPTNYGYTF	TGTGCCAGCAGTTTTACAGGGCCGACTAACTATGGCTACACCTTC
TRBJ2-7	-	TRBV28	-	16	CASSPGTRSLRGEQYF	TGTGCCAGCAGCCCCGGGACAAGGAGTCTACGGGGGGAGCAGTACTTC
TRBJ2-7	-	TRBV29-1	medium-sized	12	CSVEDQAEEQYF	TGCAGCGTTGAAGATCAGGCCGAAGAGCAGTACTTC